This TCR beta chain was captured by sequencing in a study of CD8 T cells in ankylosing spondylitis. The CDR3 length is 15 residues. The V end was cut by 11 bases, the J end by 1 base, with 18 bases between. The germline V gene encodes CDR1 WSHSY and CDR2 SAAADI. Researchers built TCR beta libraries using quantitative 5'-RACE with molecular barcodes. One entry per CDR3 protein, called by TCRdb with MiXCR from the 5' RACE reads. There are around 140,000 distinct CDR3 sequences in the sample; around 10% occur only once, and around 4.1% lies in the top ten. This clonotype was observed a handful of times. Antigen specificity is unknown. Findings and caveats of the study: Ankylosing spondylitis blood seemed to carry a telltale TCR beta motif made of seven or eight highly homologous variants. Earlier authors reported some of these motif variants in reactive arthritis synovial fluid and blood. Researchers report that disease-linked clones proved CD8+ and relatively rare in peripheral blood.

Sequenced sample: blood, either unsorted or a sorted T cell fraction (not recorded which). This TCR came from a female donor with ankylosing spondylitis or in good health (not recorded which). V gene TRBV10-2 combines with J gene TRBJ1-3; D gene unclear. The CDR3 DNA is TGCGCCTCCCAATATGGGGTAGGGTCTGGAAACACCATATATTTT. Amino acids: CASQYGVGSGNTIYF.